This is a list of T cell receptor beta chains from one sample in a study of identical twins. TCRdb ran MiXCR on the 5' RACE reads and lists one entry per CDR3 protein. The sample lists approximately 600,000 distinct CDR3 sequences, 9.6% occurring once. These sequences were also reported in another study, on yellow fever vaccine responses in identical twins.

Sequencing input: PBMCs. The receptors were gathered from a woman younger than 35 in good health. CDR3s include the opening cysteine and the closing phenylalanine or tryptophan. A D gene is named only where the DNA matches it firmly. A clone size is listed for some rows: how often the clone was seen (once, few, many), or a class if it is expanded.

DNA	CDR3	V	J	size	D
TGTGCCAGCAGCCAGGACACAATCAACTACGAGCAGTACTTC	CASSQDTINYEQYF	TRBV5-6	TRBJ2-7	many	.
TGCAGCGTTGCCAGGACTAGCGGCTCCTACAATGAGCAGTTCTTC	CSVARTSGSYNEQFF	TRBV29-1	TRBJ2-1	.	TRBD2
TGTGCCAGCAGCTTTGAGTACAGCCAAGAGACCCAGTACTTC	CASSFEYSQETQYF	TRBV7-9	TRBJ2-5	many	.
TGCAGTGCTAGGTCCCCTAGCGGGCACTCCTACAATGAGCAGTTCTTC	CSARSPSGHSYNEQFF	TRBV20-1	TRBJ2-1	.	TRBD2
TGCAGTGCTAGAGATCCGGGACAGGAGTTCACTGAAGCTTTCTTT	CSARDPGQEFTEAFF	TRBV20-1	TRBJ1-1	.	TRBD1
TGTGCCAGCAGCGCAGGGACAGGGGCGGCCTACGAGCAGTACTTC	CASSAGTGAAYEQYF	TRBV7-8	TRBJ2-7	.	TRBD1
TGTGCCAGCAAGAGGGACAACCAAGAGACCCAGTACTTC	CASKRDNQETQYF	TRBV12-3/TRBV12-4	TRBJ2-5	few	.
TGCGCCAGCAGCTCCGCGGGGCCCGCGGGGGAGCTGTTTTTT	CASSSAGPAGELFF	TRBV5-1	TRBJ2-2	.	.
TGCAGTGCTAGTGCATTAGCGGGAGTGGGCTACGAGCAGTACTTC	CSASALAGVGYEQYF	TRBV20-1	TRBJ2-7	many	TRBD2
TGTGCTAGCAGCTTTCCGGGTGGAGAGACCCAGTACTTC	CASSFPGGETQYF	TRBV7-7	TRBJ2-5	many	.
TGTGCCAGCAGCTCCGGGACTAGCGGGCGCACAGATACGCAGTATTTT	CASSSGTSGRTDTQYF	TRBV12-3/TRBV12-4	TRBJ2-3	many	TRBD2
TGCGCCAGCAGCCCGACGACAGGCATCTCCTACGAGCAGTACTTC	CASSPTTGISYEQYF	TRBV4-1	TRBJ2-7	few	.
TGTGCCAGCAGCCAAGACGGCAGCTACTCCTACAATGAGCAGTTCTTC	CASSQDGSYSYNEQFF	TRBV3-1	TRBJ2-1	few	.
TGCAGCGTTGAAGATTTGCCGAGATTGGAGGATACGCAGTATTTT	CSVEDLPRLEDTQYF	TRBV29-1	TRBJ2-3	.	.
TGTGCCAGCAGTGAAGCGGTACGGTCCGGAGGTACGCAGTATTTT	CASSEAVRSGGTQYF	TRBV2	TRBJ2-3	few	.
TGTGCCAGCAGCCCGGGACAGAGCCTCAATGAGCAGTTCTTC	CASSPGQSLNEQFF	TRBV4-2	TRBJ2-1	many	TRBD1
TGTGCCAGCAGCCAAGATCTAGCGGGGGGGGCCTTGGGACAGACCCAGTACTTC	CASSQDLAGGALGQTQYF	TRBV4-2	TRBJ2-5	few	TRBD2
TGCAGTGCTAGGGGGGTCACTAGGAAAACAGATACGCAGTATTTT	CSARGVTRKTDTQYF	TRBV20-1	TRBJ2-3	few	.
TGTGCCAGCAGTTACTCCGAGACGAGCAATCAGCCCCAGCATTTT	CASSYSETSNQPQHF	TRBV6-2/TRBV6-3	TRBJ1-5	.	.
TGCAGTGCTTTCCACAGGGACCCCTACGAGCAGTACTTC	CSAFHRDPYEQYF	TRBV20-1	TRBJ2-7	many	.
TGTGCCAGCAGCGCATTAACAGGGGGCGATGGCTACACCTTC	CASSALTGGDGYTF	TRBV7-9	TRBJ1-2	.	TRBD1
TGCAGTGCAATACGTCCGGGTGGAACTGAAGCTTTCTTT	CSAIRPGGTEAFF	TRBV20-1	TRBJ1-1	many	.
TGTGCCAGCAGCTTATTGTCAAATGAGCAGTTCTTC	CASSLLSNEQFF	TRBV7-9	TRBJ2-1	few	.
TGTGCCAGCAGTCCTCGGCGGGGGGCGGTATACGAGCAGTACTTC	CASSPRRGAVYEQYF	TRBV6-2/TRBV6-3	TRBJ2-7	few	TRBD2
TGTGCCAGCAGTCACGGGACAGGGATCATGAACACTGAAGCTTTCTTT	CASSHGTGIMNTEAFF	TRBV6-5	TRBJ1-1	many	TRBD1
TGTGCCATCACCAACGGACAGGGCTACAATGAGCAGTTCTTC	CAITNGQGYNEQFF	TRBV10-3	TRBJ2-1	.	TRBD1
TGTGCCAGCAGTGGACAGGGGTGGGGCTACACCTTC	CASSGQGWGYTF	TRBV27	TRBJ1-2	.	TRBD1
TGTGCCAGCAGAAACCGGGGCCCGAACTCCCTATGGTACTTC	CASRNRGPNSLWYF	TRBV6-1	TRBJ2-4	.	.
TGTGCCACCAGTGAGGTAGCGGGAGGGAACTACAATGAGCAGTTCTTC	CATSEVAGGNYNEQFF	TRBV24-1	TRBJ2-1	many	TRBD2
TGTGCCAGCAGTCGCGGGACTAGCGGAGCAAGGGAGCAGTACTTC	CASSRGTSGAREQYF	TRBV6-1	TRBJ2-7	many	TRBD2
TGTGCCAGCACCCTCTCTGCCCGGCTTGGCACAGATACGCAGTATTTT	CASTLSARLGTDTQYF	TRBV28	TRBJ2-3	few	.
TGCAGTGCTGGGCGGGAGACCCAGTACTTC	CSAGRETQYF	TRBV20-1	TRBJ2-5	many	.
TGCAGTGGGGGGTCGGACAGGGGGACCAGGCAGACGCAGTATTTT	CSGGSDRGTRQTQYF	TRBV20-1	TRBJ2-3	.	TRBD1
TGTGCCAGCAGCCTACTTCCAACCCTAGCGGGAGGGTACAATGAGCAGTTCTTC	CASSLLPTLAGGYNEQFF	TRBV6-1	TRBJ2-1	many	TRBD2
TGCAGCGTCGTCCTGGACACCTTCTCCTACAATGAGCAGTTCTTC	CSVVLDTFSYNEQFF	TRBV29-1	TRBJ2-1	many	.
TGTGCCAGCAGCTTAGACGGACTAGCGGTCAACAATGAGCAGTTCTTC	CASSLDGLAVNNEQFF	TRBV11-2	TRBJ2-1	few	TRBD2
TGCGCCAGCAGCCAGCGAGCTTCCGGGACTAGGGGGGAGACCCAGTACTTC	CASSQRASGTRGETQYF	TRBV4-3	TRBJ2-5	few	TRBD2
TGCGCCAGCAGCGGGGCGAGCCAAGAGACCCAGTACTTC	CASSGASQETQYF	TRBV5-1	TRBJ2-5	few	.
TGTGCCAGCGGAACAGATATGAACACTGAAGCTTTCTTT	CASGTDMNTEAFF	TRBV6-4	TRBJ1-1	many	.
TGCAGTGCTGGACTAGCGGGGGGGGGGACAGATACGCAGTATTTT	CSAGLAGGGTDTQYF	TRBV20-1	TRBJ2-3	.	TRBD2
TGTGCCAGCAGCTTAGCTGCGGGACTAGCGGGAGGGCTAGACAATGAGCAGTTCTTC	CASSLAAGLAGGLDNEQFF	TRBV11-1	TRBJ2-1	few	TRBD2
TGTGCCAGCAGCATCCCGGGACAGGGGGCGCATGAGCAGTTCTTC	CASSIPGQGAHEQFF	TRBV11-1	TRBJ2-1	few	TRBD1
TGTGCCAGCAGCCGAGGACTAGCGGGAATCACGGGAGAGCAGTACTTC	CASSRGLAGITGEQYF	TRBV6-1	TRBJ2-7	few	TRBD2
TGTGCCAGCAGCCACCGGTCGGGACAGGGTTACAATGAGCAGTTCTTC	CASSHRSGQGYNEQFF	TRBV3-1	TRBJ2-1	.	TRBD1
TGTGCCAGCAGCCCGTGGACCGCCCTAGAGGACTATGGCTACACCTTC	CASSPWTALEDYGYTF	TRBV14	TRBJ1-2	few	.
TGCAGTGCTTCCGGGACAGGGGTCAATTCACCCCTCCACTTT	CSASGTGVNSPLHF	TRBV20-1	TRBJ1-6	many	TRBD1
TGTGCCAGCAGCCCTTCACCTGGACAACAAGAGACCCAGTACTTC	CASSPSPGQQETQYF	TRBV5-6	TRBJ2-5	.	.
TGTGCCAGCAGCGCAGGGGGCATCGGTAGTATAGGCTACACCTTC	CASSAGGIGSIGYTF	TRBV5-6	TRBJ1-2	many	TRBD1
TGTGCCAGCAGTTTATATGCGGGAGTGAAATTCCACGAGCAGTACTTC	CASSLYAGVKFHEQYF	TRBV28	TRBJ2-7	many	TRBD2
TGTGCCAGCAGTTTCGACCCCCTAGCGGGACCCTACTACGAGCAGTACTTC	CASSFDPLAGPYYEQYF	TRBV12-3/TRBV12-4	TRBJ2-7	many	TRBD2
TGCGCCAGCAGCTTGGTGGTAACAGGGGGCGTGAATGAGCAGTTCTTC	CASSLVVTGGVNEQFF	TRBV5-1	TRBJ2-1	.	TRBD1
TGTGCCAGCAGCCACTCCCGGACCCTTTCCTACGAGCAGTACTTC	CASSHSRTLSYEQYF	TRBV3-1	TRBJ2-7	.	.
TGTGCCAGCAGTTCCCCGGGACTAGCGGGGGGGCCTGGGGAGCTGTTTTTT	CASSSPGLAGGPGELFF	TRBV12-3/TRBV12-4	TRBJ2-2	few	TRBD2
TGTGCCAGCAGTCCTGGACAGGGGGGAGATGGCTATGGCTACACCTTC	CASSPGQGGDGYGYTF	TRBV12-3/TRBV12-4	TRBJ1-2	many	TRBD1
TGCAGCGTTGAAGATTTGGTACTAGACAATGAGCAGTTCTTC	CSVEDLVLDNEQFF	TRBV29-1	TRBJ2-1	.	.
TGTGCCAGCAGCCGTCGTATGGGCACGGGGACCGGGGAGCTGTTTTTT	CASSRRMGTGTGELFF	TRBV14	TRBJ2-2	.	.
TGTGCTAGCAGCTTAGACCCGGGGTCAAGCGGGGAGCTGTTTTTT	CASSLDPGSSGELFF	TRBV7-7	TRBJ2-2	few	.
TGCGCCAGCAGCCCTTTCGTTGGGGGTTCCGACGAGCAGTACTTC	CASSPFVGGSDEQYF	TRBV5-1	TRBJ2-7	few	.
TGCGCCAGCAGCTTCTCGTCCGGGACCTTCACCGGGGAGCTGTTTTTT	CASSFSSGTFTGELFF	TRBV5-1	TRBJ2-2	many	.